This T cell receptor (beta chain) was found in a study of shared clonotypes between healthy human individuals. Study information: CD4 naive and CD4 memory each took three plates per donor, while CD8 naive took two and CD8 memory one. Whole-study results and caveats: Rarefaction demonstrated incomplete sorted-subset sequencing despite large depth.

Produced via immunoSEQ multiplex PCR; TCRdb's table is partial and in-frame only. The sample carries under 200,000 clones, just under 95% recorded once. Of note for this clone: Its antigen is undetermined.

The CDR3 is 14 residues long. The germline CDR1 and CDR2 sequences are KGHSH and LQKENI. The sample was naive CD4+ T cells sorted from blood. Subset defined: CD45RA+ positively selected. The V call is TRBV18, the J call TRBJ2-5; 7 nucleotides align to TRBD1. The J call may be in error: the DNA end matches TRBJ2-7 better. The sequence derives from a woman aged 25-40 years in good health. The CDR3 reads CASSPSRQGYEQYF. The CDR3 DNA sequence: TGTGCCAGCTCACCAAGCAGACAGGGCTACGAGCAGTACTTC.